The 30 T cell receptor beta chains below come from one sample, sequenced in a study of T cell clonotyping in hematopoietic cell transplantation. The time point was: recipient sample about 28 days before transplant, after cytoreduction. Method: immunoSEQ multiplex PCR; TCRdb's copy keeps in-frame clones and lacks some. The data contain 75,000 to 95,000 clones, approximately 95% of them singletons. Sequencing used peripheral blood mononuclear cells, obtained before stem cell transplant. All receptors come from a woman aged 50 to 60 with acute myeloid leukemia. Some clones in this sample may be carry-over from other donors' samples.

The rearrangement joins TRBV19 to TRBJ2-1; the D gene is possibly TRBD2 (6 bases). The CDR3 is made up of 15 amino acids. CDR1 and CDR2 (germline): LNHDA, SQIVND (reference sequence). Trimming cost V 1 base and J 4 bases, with 11 bases left between them. The CDR3 DNA reads TGTGCCAGTAGTATAGGCGCCGGGACTTACAATGAGCAGTTCTTC. Its protein is CASSIGAGTYNEQFF.

The chain employs TRBV2 and TRBJ2-5; D unclear. V shed 4 bases and J shed 5 bases, with 17 bases lying between them. CDR1 SNHLY and CDR2 FYNNEI come from the germline V gene. The CDR3 length is 15 residues. The DNA of the CDR3 is TGTGCCAGCAGTGTTTGGGTATCGGGCGAGGAGACCCAGTACTTC. This gives the protein CASSVWVSGEETQYF. Full variable domain (outside the CDR3, taken from reference TRBV2 and TRBJ2-5): EPEVTQTPSHQVTQMGQEVILRCVPISNHLYFYWYRQILGQKVEFLVSFYNNEISEKSEIFDDQFSVERPDGSNFTLKIRSTKLEDSAMYFCASSVWVSGEETQYFGPGTRLLVL.

The CDR3 is CASSLWGAQPQHF. The CDR3 bases are TGTGCCAGCAGCTTATGGGGGGCTCAGCCCCAGCATTTT. The chain carries TRBV7-9 and TRBJ1-5; maybe TRBD1 (6 bases). Trimming pared 2 bases from V and 6 bases from J, leaving 8 bases between. CDR3 length equals 13 residues. Germline V gene lookup returns CDR1 SEHNR and CDR2 FQNEAQ (reference sequence).

This chain joins TRBV10-3 and TRBJ2-2, with 7 bases that match TRBD2. The CDR3 is 15 residues long. The germline V gene has CDR1 ENHRY and CDR2 SYGVKD. V was pared by 3 bases and J by 3 bases, with 4 bases of the junction left unmatched. CDR3 sequence reads: CAISDPGRDTGELFF. The CDR3 DNA sequence: TGTGCCATCAGTGATCCGGGGAGGGACACCGGGGAGCTGTTTTTT.

The chain combines TRBV5-6 with TRBJ2-3; perhaps TRBD2 as D (5 bases). Trimming took 4 bases from V and 5 from J, leaving 11 bases between them. The CDR3 totals 13 residues. From germline, CDR1 is SGHDT and CDR2 YYEEEE. The CDR3 bases are TGTGCCAGCAGCCTGGAGGAAGTAGATACGCAGTATTTT. Its translation is CASSLEEVDTQYF.

The V gene is TRBV1, the J gene TRBJ2-1; the table's D gene call, TRBD2, was not cross checked with the DNA. TRBV1 is deemed a pseudogene. The CDR3 is 15 amino acids. The CDR3 DNA follows: TGCACCAGCAGCCAATCTAGCGGGAGTAGCAATGAGCAGTTCTTC. As protein: CTSSQSSGSSNEQFF.

This clone was seen more than once but under ten times. The chain links TRBV4-1 to TRBJ1-6; the match to TRBD1 covers 11 bases. CDR1 and CDR2 (germline): MGHRA, YSYEKL. After removal of 3 bases from V and 6 bases from J, the junction contained 19 bases not matched to a gene. This CDR3 has 21 amino acids. The CDR3 DNA follows: TGCGCCAGCAGCCACCTAGGCCGGGACAGGGGGGATATTGGGGCTAATTCACCCCTCCACTTT. It is translated as CASSHLGRDRGDIGANSPLHF.

The V and J genes are TRBV2 and TRBJ1-1; perhaps TRBD1 as D (6 bases). Germline V gene sequence: CDR1 SNHLY, CDR2 FYNNEI. V was shortened by 5 bases and J by 4 bases, with 8 bases between the two germline ends. This CDR3 spans 12 amino acids. CDR3 bases: TGTGCCAGCAGTACAGGGCTCACTGAAGCTTTCTTT. This sequence encodes CASSTGLTEAFF. Using reference TRBV2 and TRBJ1-1 for the parts outside the CDR3, the full variable domain is EPEVTQTPSHQVTQMGQEVILRCVPISNHLYFYWYRQILGQKVEFLVSFYNNEISEKSEIFDDQFSVERPDGSNFTLKIRSTKLEDSAMYFCASSTGLTEAFFGQGTRLTVV.

The chain carries TRBV2 and TRBJ2-7, with 11 bases lining up with TRBD2. The CDR3 is 14 amino acids. Germline V lookup: CDR1 SNHLY, CDR2 FYNNEI. After removal of 7 bases from V and 1 base from J, the junction contained 3 bases not matched to a gene. The CDR3 sequence: CASNIAGGSYEQYF. The CDR3 DNA reads as TGTGCCAGCAATATAGCGGGAGGGTCCTACGAGCAGTACTTC.

The CDR3 DNA reads as TGCAGCGCCGCGGGACAGGAGAATTCCGGGGAGCTGTTTTTT. This gives the protein CSAAGQENSGELFF. V and J are TRBV29-1 and TRBJ2-2; TRBD1 matches 8 bases. The CDR3 covers 14 residues. The V gene end was trimmed by 7 bases and the J gene end by 6 bases; junction bases not matched to a gene: 10. Germline V CDR1 and CDR2: SQVTM, ANQGSEA.

This sequence joins TRBV28 and TRBJ2-1; 10 bases are shared with TRBD2. The CDR3 has 15 residues. Germline CDR1 reads MDHEN; CDR2 reads SYDVKM. The V segment lost 8 bases and the J segment 5 bases; nucleotides outside the gene matches: 9. The CDR3 sequence: CASATLAGANNEQFF. The CDR3 nucleotides read TGTGCCAGCGCCACCCTAGCGGGAGCTAACAATGAGCAGTTCTTC.

The chain couples TRBV28 to TRBJ1-2; TRBD1 matches 8 bases. V was pared by 7 bases and J by 8 bases, with 9 bases of the junction left unmatched. CDR3 length: 13 amino acids. Germline CDR1 MDHEN, CDR2 SYDVKM. This chain's CDR3 is CASTLDRARGYTF. CDR3 DNA sequence: TGTGCCAGCACCTTGGACAGGGCTAGAGGCTACACCTTC.

J is TRBJ1-5 and V is TRBV2; unclear D gene. With 2 bases removed from V and 7 bases from J, the gap between germline ends came to 12 bases. The CDR3 loop spans 14 amino acids. Germline values: CDR1 SNHLY, CDR2 FYNNEI. In DNA form, the CDR3 reads TGTGCCAGCAGTGAACTCAGGTCGGAACAGCCCCAGCATTTT. It specifies CASSELRSEQPQHF. The full variable domain, completed using reference TRBV2 and TRBJ1-5, is EPEVTQTPSHQVTQMGQEVILRCVPISNHLYFYWYRQILGQKVEFLVSFYNNEISEKSEIFDDQFSVERPDGSNFTLKIRSTKLEDSAMYFCASSELRSEQPQHFGDGTRLSIL.

This sequence joins TRBV30 and TRBJ2-7; the D gene is possibly TRBD2 (6 bases). Germline loops: CDR1 GTSNPN, CDR2 SVGIG (reference sequence). Trimming removed 1 base from V and 2 bases from J, with 18 bases in between. The CDR3 runs 16 residues. CDR3 nucleotide sequence: TGTGCCTGGAGTGCTCAGATGGGACTTACAACCTACGAGCAGTACTTC. This gives the protein CAWSAQMGLTTYEQYF.

This clone was observed a single time. The V call is TRBV7-6, the J call TRBJ1-5; 9 nucleotides line up with TRBD1. Trimming removed 1 base from V and 8 bases from J; junction bases left unmatched: 6. This CDR3 region has 15 residues. Germline V gene lookup returns CDR1 SGHVS and CDR2 FNYEAQ. The chain's CDR3 is CASSLVGTGFEPQHF. For the CDR3, the DNA is TGTGCCAGCAGCTTAGTGGGGACAGGGTTTGAGCCCCAGCATTTT.

The genes are TRBV30 and TRBJ2-7; D not resolved. V was shortened by 0 bases and J by 4 bases, with 7 bases between the two germline ends. The CDR3 runs 12 residues. Germline assignment: CDR1 GTSNPN and CDR2 SVGIG (reference sequence). The CDR3 reads CAWSVSSYEQYF. CDR3 nucleotides: TGTGCCTGGAGTGTTTCCTCGTACGAGCAGTACTTC.

V usage is TRBV10-3 and J usage is TRBJ2-7; D gene uncertain. Trimming cost V 7 bases and J 2 bases, with 12 bases left between them. CDR3 length: 13 amino acids. Per the germline V gene, CDR1 is ENHRY and CDR2 is SYGVKD. The CDR3 DNA reads as TGTGCCATCACCTATGGGCCTCCCTACGAGCAGTACTTC. Protein product: CAITYGPPYEQYF.

The chain combines TRBV28 with TRBJ1-4, with D possibly being TRBD1 (5 bases). Trimming removed 7 bases from V and 7 bases from J, with 16 bases in between. The CDR3 contains 14 residues. Per germline, CDR1 MDHEN and CDR2 SYDVKM. The CDR3 sequence: CASKRRGVGEKLFF. The DNA of the CDR3 is TGTGCCAGCAAGCGTCGGGGCGTGGGTGAAAAACTGTTTTTT.

The chain employs TRBV5-1 and TRBJ2-5, with 7 bases that match TRBD2. CDR1 and CDR2 from the germline V gene are SGHRS and YFSETQ. The CDR3 has 14 amino acids. V lost 0 bases, J lost 5 bases, and 4 bases stayed unmatched. CDR3 loop: CASSLERGGETQYF. DNA of the CDR3: TGCGCCAGCAGCTTGGAACGGGGAGGGGAGACCCAGTACTTC.

This clone was observed a single time. The chain links TRBV7-2 to TRBJ2-1; D gene uncertain. Trimming pared 2 bases from V and 6 bases from J, leaving 8 bases between. Germline CDR1 SGHTA, CDR2 FQGNSA. The CDR3 is 13 residues long. Written as DNA, the CDR3 is TGTGCCAGCAGCTTAACGGCTAGCAATGAGCAGTTCTTC. This codes for CASSLTASNEQFF.

This clone was recorded once. V usage is TRBV5-4 and J usage is TRBJ2-5, with 11 positions matching TRBD2. V shed 5 bases and J 8 bases; nucleotides not matched to a gene: 8. The CDR3 totals 14 residues. The germline CDR1 and CDR2 sequences are SGHNT and YYREEE (reference sequence). The CDR3: CASRLAGDLGTQYF. In DNA, the CDR3 is TGTGCCAGCAGACTAGCGGGGGACTTAGGAACCCAGTACTTC.

V is TRBV28 and J is TRBJ1-3; D may be TRBD1 (5 bases). The CDR3 runs 20 residues. Trimming removed 5 bases from V and 5 bases from J, with 31 bases in between. Germline V gene lookup returns CDR1 MDHEN and CDR2 SYDVKM. The CDR3 coding sequence is TGTGCCAGCAGTCCCCCCTCCGGGACCCTAGAATTTACACGGAGAAACACCATATATTTT. Its translation: CASSPPSGTLEFTRRNTIYF. The full variable domain, completed using reference TRBV28 and TRBJ1-3, is DVKVTQSSRYLVKRTGEKVFLECVQDMDHENMFWYRQDPGLGLRLIYFSYDVKMKEKGDIPEGYSVSREKKERFSLILESASTNQTSMYLCASSPPSGTLEFTRRNTIYFGEGSWLTVV.

The CDR3 region has the DNA TGTGCCTGGAGTGTCCAGTCAGTAGAGACCCAGTACTTC. Its protein is CAWSVQSVETQYF. The chain combines TRBV30 with TRBJ2-5; D is undetermined. CDR3 length: 13 residues. V was clipped by 0 bases and J by 4 bases, with 9 bases between them. Germline V gene data show CDR1 as GTSNPN and CDR2 as SVGIG (reference sequence).

This chain uses TRBV7-9 with TRBJ1-6, with D unclear. There are 14 residues in the CDR3. V lost 1 base to trimming and J lost 8 bases, with 9 bases between them. Germline loops: CDR1 SEHNR, CDR2 FQNEAQ (reference sequence). CDR3: CASSLEGLDSPLHF. The CDR3 DNA reads as TGTGCCAGCAGCTTAGAGGGTTTGGATTCACCCCTCCACTTT.

The chain uses TRBV6-5 and TRBJ1-1; D remains unclear. Trimming pared 6 bases from V and 4 bases from J, leaving 15 bases between. The CDR3 runs 14 residues. Germline lookup yields CDR1 MNHEY and CDR2 SVGAGI. CDR3 region: CASRDDTIGTEAFF. CDR3 in DNA: TGTGCCAGCAGGGACGATACAATAGGCACTGAAGCTTTCTTT.

This chain connects TRBV7-8 to TRBJ1-1; D is unclear. Trimming stripped 5 bases from V and 0 bases from J, with 16 bases between. Germline assignment: CDR1 SGHVS and CDR2 FQNEAQ. The CDR3 contains 16 residues. The CDR3 here is CASSPRSDDVNTEAFF. Written as DNA, the CDR3 is TGTGCCAGCAGCCCCCGATCCGATGATGTGAACACTGAAGCTTTCTTT.

The CDR3 nucleotides are TGTGCCTGGGGACAGGGGAGTTATAACTATGGCTACACCTTC. This encodes CAWGQGSYNYGYTF. V is TRBV30 and J is TRBJ1-2; 9 bases align to TRBD1. The trim removed 5 bases at V and 1 base at J, leaving 5 bases unmatched. CDR3 length: 14 residues. CDR1 is GTSNPN and CDR2 is SVGIG in the germline V gene (reference sequence).

The chain's CDR3 is CASSFGHAIEQYF. The CDR3 DNA sequence: TGTGCCAGCAGCTTTGGACACGCTATCGAGCAGTACTTC. The chain recombines TRBV5-5 with TRBJ2-7, with D maybe TRBD1 (5 bases). V shed 2 bases and J shed 6 bases, with 12 bases lying between them. This CDR3 has 13 amino acids. Per the germline V gene, CDR1 is SGHKS and CDR2 is YYEKEE (reference sequence).

The gene calls are TRBV5-1 and TRBJ1-4; a possible D gene is TRBD1 (5 bases). CDR1 is SGHRS and CDR2 is YFSETQ in the germline V gene. V lost 4 bases and J 0 bases, leaving 10 bases between the germline ends. This CDR3 comprises 15 residues. The CDR3 coding sequence is TGCGCCAGCAGCACGGGGGTCGCAACTAATGAAAAACTGTTTTTT. Translated: CASSTGVATNEKLFF.

The chain has TRBV30 and TRBJ2-7; 7 nucleotides align to TRBD1. With 3 bases clipped from V and 4 bases from J, the junction kept 12 bases outside the gene matches. The CDR3 loop spans 15 amino acids. Germline CDR1 reads GTSNPN; CDR2 reads SVGIG (reference sequence). CDR3 sequence reads: CAWSEPGQKDYEQYF. In nucleotides, the CDR3 is TGTGCCTGGAGCGAACCGGGACAGAAAGATTACGAGCAGTACTTC.